The 18 T cell receptor beta chains below all came from one sample that was sequenced in a study of T-cell memory formation after mild COVID-19. TCRdb itself ran the 5' RACE reads through MiXCR, one entry per CDR3 protein. The sample carries about 110,000 distinct CDR3 sequences, over 15% recorded once. The sequencing sample was made of PBMCs or a T cell subset sorted from them (not recorded which). The receptors were sampled from a man between 18 and 29 years old who had mild COVID-19 (a few samples of this study predate the infection). Cell type and time point are not known.

Only a few counts were recorded for this clonotype. J is TRBJ2-5 and V is TRBV7-9; D remains unclear. The CDR3 is made up of 13 amino acids. In germline, CDR1 is SEHNR, CDR2 FQNEAQ (reference sequence). The germline V and J ends were trimmed by 0 bases and 5 bases, with 7 bases remaining between them. The CDR3 sequence: CASSLAEDETQYF. The CDR3 DNA follows: TGTGCCAGCAGCTTAGCGGAAGATGAGACCCAGTACTTC.

This clonotype was observed at least ten times. This chain links TRBV12-3 or TRBV12-4 with TRBJ1-2; D is unresolved. The CDR3 totals 13 residues. Trimming removed 3 bases at V and 6 bases at J, with 11 bases between. CDR3 loop: CASSFWGDDGYTF. The CDR3 DNA follows: TGTGCCAGCAGTTTTTGGGGTGACGATGGCTACACCTTC.

The sample holds a few counts of this clonotype. This chain connects TRBV6-1 to TRBJ2-7; D might be TRBD2 (7 bases). The CDR3 has 15 residues. The V gene's germline CDR1 is MNHNS and CDR2 SASEGT. V dropped 6 bases and J dropped 4 bases, with 19 bases sitting between them. CDR3 loop: CASRVGGGASYEQYV. CDR3 sequence (DNA): TGTGCCAGCAGAGTAGGAGGGGGGGCTTCTTACGAGCAGTACGTC.

This clonotype was seen more than once but under ten times. The chain has TRBV5-6 and TRBJ2-7; perhaps TRBD1 as D (6 bases). The V gene's germline CDR1 is SGHDT and CDR2 YYEEEE. The CDR3 totals 12 residues. V was trimmed by 4 bases and J by 6 bases, leaving 11 bases between them. CDR3 DNA: TGTGCCAGCAGCCGTACAGGGCGCGAGCAGTACGTC. Its protein product is CASSRTGREQYV.

The genes are TRBV7-2 and TRBJ1-3; tentatively, D is TRBD1 (5 bases). Trimming took 5 bases from V and 0 from J, leaving 11 bases between them. Germline loops: CDR1 SGHTA, CDR2 FQGNSA. The CDR3 is made up of 15 amino acids. The CDR3 sequence is CASSPGLSSGNTIYF. CDR3 DNA sequence: TGTGCCAGCAGCCCGGGACTGAGCTCTGGAAACACCATATATTTT.

This clonotype was counted between two and nine times. The chain uses TRBV12-3 or TRBV12-4 and TRBJ2-3; D is perhaps TRBD1 (5 bases). The CDR3 runs to 20 residues. With 4 bases removed from V and 2 bases from J, the gap between germline ends came to 28 bases. CDR3 sequence reads: CASSWRRLTGTLQLTDTQYF. Written as DNA, the CDR3 is TGTGCCAGCAGTTGGCGGCGATTAACAGGCACCTTACAACTCACAGATACGCAGTATTTT.

V usage is TRBV12-3 or TRBV12-4 and J usage is TRBJ1-5, with D perhaps matching TRBD1 (5 bases). V was cut by 3 bases and J by 5 bases, with 11 bases left in between. The CDR3 spans 14 residues. The CDR3 DNA reads as TGTGCCAGCAGTTTCTCGGGGGGAGATCAGCCCCAGCATTTT. Translating gives CASSFSGGDQPQHF.

The CDR3 loop is CASRYSRDAPYEQYF. DNA of the CDR3: TGTGCCAGCAGATACAGCCGGGACGCACCCTACGAGCAGTACTTC. The chain links TRBV6-5 to TRBJ2-7, with D perhaps matching TRBD1 or TRBD2 (5 bases each). Germline V gene data show CDR1 as MNHEY and CDR2 as SVGAGI. The V gene lost 6 bases and the J gene lost 2 bases, with 17 bases spanning the gap. The CDR3 is 15 amino acids.

The sample holds a few counts of this clonotype. The chain combines TRBV12-3 or TRBV12-4 with TRBJ2-5; possible D gene TRBD2, 6 bases. The CDR3 loop spans 15 amino acids. Trimming stripped 5 bases from V and 2 bases from J, with 15 bases between. CDR3 DNA sequence: TGTGCCAGCAGTCCGCGGGGACTGGGGCAAGAGACCCAGTACTTC. As protein: CASSPRGLGQETQYF.

V usage is TRBV7-2 and J usage is TRBJ1-2; D gene ambiguous. Germline CDR1 is SGHTA and CDR2 is FQGNSA. The CDR3 loop spans 15 amino acids. Trimming stripped 5 bases from V and 5 bases from J, with 18 bases between. CDR3 nucleotides: TGTGCCAGCAGCAAACTCCCGACGGACCAGTATGGCTACACCTTC. It translates to CASSKLPTDQYGYTF.

The J gene is TRBJ1-5, the V gene TRBV4-3, with unresolved D. Trimming removed 0 bases at V and 2 bases at J, with 5 bases between. Germline V gene data show CDR1 as LGHNA and CDR2 as YSLEER. The CDR3 is made up of 14 amino acids. In DNA, the CDR3 is TGCGCCAGCAGCCAAGATCCCGGCAATCAGCCCCAGCATTTT. This codes for CASSQDPGNQPQHF.

This clonotype was seen ten or more times. The DNA for the CDR3 is TGCGCCAGCAGCCATGGCAAGGTACGGGAGACCCAGTACTTC. Translated, it gives CASSHGKVRETQYF. V is TRBV5-1 and J is TRBJ2-5; no clear D. Between the trimmed V and J ends, which lost 4 bases and 5 bases, there was a span of 15 bases. The CDR3 extends over 14 amino acids. CDR1 and CDR2 from the germline V gene are SGHRS and YFSETQ.

CDR3 in amino acids: CASSSRGPQSNQPQHF. For the CDR3, the DNA is TGTGCCAGCAGTTCTAGAGGTCCCCAAAGCAATCAGCCCCAGCATTTT. The genes are TRBV6-5 and TRBJ1-5; D gene ambiguous. The V and J ends lost 4 bases and 1 base respectively, with 14 bases between them. The CDR3 spans 16 residues. Germline lookup yields CDR1 MNHEY and CDR2 SVGAGI.

J is TRBJ2-1 and V is TRBV10-1; weak D call: TRBD2 (6 bases). CDR3 length equals 16 residues. V was clipped by 0 bases and J by 5 bases, with 14 bases between them. Germline lookup yields CDR1 WNHNN and CDR2 SYGVQD (reference sequence). The CDR3 sequence: CASSESGAGPNNEQFF. The CDR3, as DNA: TGCGCCAGCAGTGAGTCCGGCGCGGGGCCTAACAATGAGCAGTTCTTC.

The chain couples TRBV10-3 to TRBJ2-7; 11 nucleotides match TRBD1. With V trimmed by 3 bases and J by 7 bases, 11 bases remained unmatched. Germline assignment: CDR1 ENHRY and CDR2 SYGVKD. There are 16 residues in the CDR3. CDR3 protein: CAISDGGTGGRWEQYV. The CDR3 DNA follows: TGTGCCATCAGTGATGGGGGGACAGGGGGTCGTTGGGAGCAGTACGTC.

This clonotype has only a few counts. The CDR3 region is CATSVSGGANNEQFF. Written as DNA, the CDR3 is TGTGCCACCAGTGTTAGCGGGGGGGCGAACAATGAGCAGTTCTTC. J is TRBJ2-1 and V is TRBV24-1, with 11 bases lining up with TRBD2. CDR3 length: 15 amino acids. The junction had 4 bases not matched to a gene; V was cut back by 5 bases and J by 5 bases. CDR1 and CDR2 from the germline V gene are KGHDR and SFDVKD.

This chain links TRBV5-6 with TRBJ1-1, with unresolved D. The ends were cut back, 0 bases at V and 7 bases at J, with 13 bases in the middle. The CDR3 extends over 14 amino acids. Germline assignment: CDR1 SGHDT and CDR2 YYEEEE. In DNA, the CDR3 is TGTGCCAGCAGCTTGGTTCACAGCCCTATTGAAGCTTTCTTT. Protein product: CASSLVHSPIEAFF.

In DNA, the CDR3 is TGTGCCAGCAGTTTATCGGAGTATGGCTACACCTTC. It translates to CASSLSEYGYTF. This rearrangement joins TRBV28 to TRBJ1-2; no clear D. The germline gives CDR1 MDHEN, CDR2 SYDVKM. Trimming took 1 base from V and 5 from J, leaving 5 bases between them. The CDR3 covers 12 residues.